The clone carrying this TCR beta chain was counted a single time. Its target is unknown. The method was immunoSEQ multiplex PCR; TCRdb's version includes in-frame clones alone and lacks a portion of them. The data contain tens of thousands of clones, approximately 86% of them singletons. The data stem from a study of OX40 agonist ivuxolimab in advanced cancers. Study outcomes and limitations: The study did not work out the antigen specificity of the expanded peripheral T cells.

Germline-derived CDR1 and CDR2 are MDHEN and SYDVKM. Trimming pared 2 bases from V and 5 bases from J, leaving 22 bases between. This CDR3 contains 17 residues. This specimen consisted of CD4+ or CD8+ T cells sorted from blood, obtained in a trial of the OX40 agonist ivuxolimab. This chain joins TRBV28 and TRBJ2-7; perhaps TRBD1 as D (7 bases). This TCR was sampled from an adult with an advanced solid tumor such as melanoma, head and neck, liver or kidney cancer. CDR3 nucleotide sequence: TGTGCCAGCAGTTTAGGGATGGTCAGGGGGGTATCGGACGAGCAGTACTTC. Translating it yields CASSLGMVRGVSDEQYF.